These T cell receptor beta chains were read from a single sample in a study of kidney transplant recipient with SARS-CoV-2 infection. MiXCR, applied by TCRdb to the reads, yields one record per CDR3 protein. The table records under 250,000 distinct CDR3 sequences, around 26% of them present only once. The material sequenced was a blood sample, taken at baseline and on day 111 from a kidney transplant recipient. These receptors were taken from a male patient aged 30 to 39 who had COVID-19 and was a kidney transplant recipient. Some T cells may be graft donor cells. The CDR3 runs from the conserved cysteine through the conserved F or W. The D gene is left open where the match is weak. Size is stated for part of the rows, as once, few or many counts, or as a class when the clone is expanded.

TRBJ1-6 many . TRBV27 14 CASSLNGDGSPLHF TGTGCCAGCAGTTTAAACGGGGACGGTTCACCCCTCCACTTT
TRBJ2-3 . TRBD2 TRBV28 15 CANQSRAGRTDTQYF TGTGCGAACCAGTCTAGAGCGGGGCGCACAGATACGCAGTATTTT
TRBJ1-1 many . TRBV28 14 CASSGQNLNTEAFF TGTGCCAGCAGTGGACAGAACCTGAACACTGAAGCTTTCTTT
TRBJ1-2 many . TRBV7-8 16 CASSLARRTANYGYTF TGTGCCAGCAGCTTAGCTCGCAGGACAGCCAATTATGGCTACACCTTC
TRBJ2-5 . TRBD1 TRBV5-5 15 CASSSGQGAWETQYF TGTGCCAGCAGCTCCGGACAGGGGGCGTGGGAGACCCAGTACTTC
TRBJ2-7 . . TRBV9 13 CASSPQEAYEQYF TGTGCCAGCAGCCCCCAGGAGGCCTACGAGCAGTACTTC
TRBJ2-5 many . TRBV5-1 15 CASRHQDGLGETQYF TGCGCCAGCCGCCACCAGGATGGGTTGGGAGAGACCCAGTACTTC
TRBJ2-7 . . TRBV14 15 CASSLFAGASYEQYF TGTGCCAGCAGCCTTTTTGCGGGCGCGTCCTACGAGCAGTACTTC
TRBJ1-1 many . TRBV6-5 14 CASSYSNSNTEAFF TGTGCCAGCAGTTACTCGAACAGTAACACTGAAGCTTTCTTT
TRBJ1-1 many . TRBV5-6 15 CASSQIWGMNTEAFF TGTGCCAGCAGCCAGATCTGGGGCATGAACACTGAAGCTTTCTTT
TRBJ1-2 . . TRBV12-5 17 CASGRDRLQGKTYGYTF TGCGCTAGTGGTAGAGACCGTTTGCAGGGAAAGACCTATGGCTACACCTTC
TRBJ2-2 few . TRBV5-6 16 CASSLGRDGYTGELFF TGTGCCAGCAGCTTGGGGCGGGACGGATACACCGGGGAGCTGTTTTTT
TRBJ2-1 few . TRBV20-1 20 CSARDYWGNSGKRSYNEQFF TGCAGTGCTAGAGATTATTGGGGCAATAGCGGAAAGAGGTCCTACAATGAGCAGTTCTTC